The entry below gives a single TCR beta chain sequence along with its context. The CDR3 has 13 amino acids. Deletions cut 6 bases from V and 4 bases from J, with 12 bases between. The protocol was immunoSEQ multiplex PCR, while the TCRdb copy is restricted to in-frame clones and leaves out a portion. The sample lists about 180,000 clones, 85% to 90% seen once, with 6.2% in the top ten. This entry is derived from a study of blood T cell repertoires in COVID-19. The V gene is TRBV12-3 or TRBV12-4, the J gene TRBJ1-1; no firm D call. This sequence originates from a man aged 35 to 55 who had recovered from COVID-19. The sample was PBMCs or T cells enriched from blood (not recorded which). The CDR3 DNA reads as TGTGCCAGCAGGGCGGGAGGGCCCACTGAAGCTTTCTTT. Its translation: CASRAGGPTEAFF.